This TCR beta chain originates from a study of technical replicates of blood from a handful of donors. This table comes from immunoSEQ multiplex PCR, and its TCRdb copy is limited to in-frame clones, with some not included. Of more than 75,000 clones in the sample, around 96% were seen once. Sequencing was done on a sample of T cells isolated from PBMCs. The source is a human donor in good health.

The chain's CDR3 is CASSLMVAGDTDTQYF. CDR3 DNA sequence: TGTGCCAGCAGTTTAATGGTGGCGGGAGACACAGATACGCAGTATTTT. The rearrangement joins TRBV27 to TRBJ2-3; 7 bases fit TRBD2. The V gene end was trimmed by 2 bases and the J gene end by 2 bases; junction bases not matched to a gene: 7. The CDR3 is made up of 16 amino acids. Germline CDR1 and CDR2: MNHEY and SMNVEV (reference sequence).